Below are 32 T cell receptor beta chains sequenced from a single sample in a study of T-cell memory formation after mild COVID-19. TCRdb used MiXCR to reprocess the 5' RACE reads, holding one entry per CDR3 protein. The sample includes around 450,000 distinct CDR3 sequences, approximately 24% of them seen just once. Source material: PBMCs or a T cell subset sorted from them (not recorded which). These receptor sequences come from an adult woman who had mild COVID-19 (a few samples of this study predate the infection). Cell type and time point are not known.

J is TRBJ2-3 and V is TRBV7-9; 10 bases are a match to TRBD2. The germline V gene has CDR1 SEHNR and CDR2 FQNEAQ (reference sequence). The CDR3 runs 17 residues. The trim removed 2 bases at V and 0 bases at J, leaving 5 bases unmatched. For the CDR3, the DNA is TGTGCCAGCAGCTTATTGGGACTAGCGTTTAGCACAGATACGCAGTATTTT. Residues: CASSLLGLAFSTDTQYF.

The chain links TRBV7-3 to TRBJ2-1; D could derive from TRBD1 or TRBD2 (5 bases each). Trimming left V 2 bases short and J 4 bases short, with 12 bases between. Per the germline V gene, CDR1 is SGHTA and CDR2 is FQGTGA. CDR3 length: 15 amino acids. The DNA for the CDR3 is TGTGCCAGCAGCTTATATAAAGGGACGTACAATGAGCAGTTCTTC. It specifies CASSLYKGTYNEQFF.

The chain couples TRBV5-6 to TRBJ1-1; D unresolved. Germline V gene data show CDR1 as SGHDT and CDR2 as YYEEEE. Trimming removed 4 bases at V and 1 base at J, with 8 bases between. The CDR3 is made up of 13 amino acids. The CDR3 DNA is TGTGCCAGCAGCACCGATACGAACACTGAAGCTTTCTTT. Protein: CASSTDTNTEAFF.

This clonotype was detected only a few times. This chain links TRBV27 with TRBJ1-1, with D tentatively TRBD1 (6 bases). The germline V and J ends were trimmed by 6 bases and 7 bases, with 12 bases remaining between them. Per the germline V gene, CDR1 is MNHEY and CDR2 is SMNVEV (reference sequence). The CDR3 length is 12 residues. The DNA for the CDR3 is TGTGCCAGCAGGGGGGCTATATTTGAAGCTTTCTTT. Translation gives CASRGAIFEAFF.

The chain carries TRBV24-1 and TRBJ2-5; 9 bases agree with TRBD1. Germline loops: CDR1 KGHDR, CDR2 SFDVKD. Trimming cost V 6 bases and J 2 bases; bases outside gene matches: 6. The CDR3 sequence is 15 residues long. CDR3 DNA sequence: TGTGCCACCAGTTGGGGTGGGACAGGGCAAGAGACCCAGTACTTC. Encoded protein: CATSWGGTGQETQYF.

CDR3: CASSSDLSAKNIQYF. CDR3 nucleotides: TGTGCCAGCAGCTCAGACCTGTCAGCCAAAAACATTCAGTACTTC. V and J are TRBV7-8 and TRBJ2-4, with D uncertain. The CDR3 totals 15 residues. Trimming removed 4 bases at V and 0 bases at J, with 10 bases between. Germline lookup yields CDR1 SGHVS and CDR2 FQNEAQ.

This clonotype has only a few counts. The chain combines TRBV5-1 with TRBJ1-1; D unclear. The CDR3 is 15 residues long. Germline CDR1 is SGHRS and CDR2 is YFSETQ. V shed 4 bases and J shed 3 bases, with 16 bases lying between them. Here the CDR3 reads CASSPQSPQDTEAFF. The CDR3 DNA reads TGCGCCAGCAGCCCCCAGAGCCCTCAGGACACTGAAGCTTTCTTT.

The CDR3 is CASSRRGGGETQYF. The CDR3 DNA follows: TGTGCCAGCAGCCGGCGGGGGGGCGGAGAGACCCAGTACTTC. This sequence joins TRBV12-3 or TRBV12-4 and TRBJ2-5, with TRBD2 matching over 9 bases. Germline trimming cut 6 bases from V and 4 bases from J; bases unmatched to any gene: 6. The CDR3 is made up of 14 amino acids.

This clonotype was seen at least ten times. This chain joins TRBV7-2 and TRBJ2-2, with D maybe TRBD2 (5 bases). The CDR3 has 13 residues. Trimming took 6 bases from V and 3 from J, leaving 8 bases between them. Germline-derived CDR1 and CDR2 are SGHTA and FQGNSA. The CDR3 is CASRKGDTGELFF. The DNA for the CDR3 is TGTGCCAGCAGAAAGGGAGACACCGGGGAGCTGTTTTTT. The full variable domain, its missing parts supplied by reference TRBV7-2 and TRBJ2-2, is GAGVSQSPSNKVTEKGKDVELRCDPISGHTALYWYRQSLGQGLEFLIYFQGNSAPDKSGLPSDRFSAERTGGSVSTLTIQRTQQEDSAVYLCASRKGDTGELFFGEGSRLTVL.

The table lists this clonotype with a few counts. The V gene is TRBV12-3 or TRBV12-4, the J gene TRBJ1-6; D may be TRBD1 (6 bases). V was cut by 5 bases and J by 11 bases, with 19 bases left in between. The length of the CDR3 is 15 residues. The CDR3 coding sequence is TGTGCCAGCAGTCTGTTACAGGGAAGTACGACACCCCTCCACTTT. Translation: CASSLLQGSTTPLHF.

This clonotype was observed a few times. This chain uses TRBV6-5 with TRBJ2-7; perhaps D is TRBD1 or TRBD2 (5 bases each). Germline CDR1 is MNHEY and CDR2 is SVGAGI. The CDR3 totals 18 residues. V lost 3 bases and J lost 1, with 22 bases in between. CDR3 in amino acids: CASSYNSFGARVSYEQYF. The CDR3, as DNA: TGTGCCAGCAGTTATAACTCTTTCGGGGCTAGAGTTTCCTACGAGCAGTACTTC.

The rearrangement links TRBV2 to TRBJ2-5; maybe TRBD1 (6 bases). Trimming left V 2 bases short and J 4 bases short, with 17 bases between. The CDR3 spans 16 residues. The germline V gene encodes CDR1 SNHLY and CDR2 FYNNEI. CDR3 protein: CASSELWAGDGETQYF. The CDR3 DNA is TGTGCCAGCAGTGAATTGTGGGCAGGGGATGGAGAGACCCAGTACTTC.

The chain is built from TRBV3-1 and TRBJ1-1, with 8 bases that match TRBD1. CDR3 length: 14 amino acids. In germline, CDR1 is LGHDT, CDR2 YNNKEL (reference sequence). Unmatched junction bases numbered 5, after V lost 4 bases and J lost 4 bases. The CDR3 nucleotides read TGTGCCAGCAGCCGTTCAGGGGGCCGCACTGAAGCTTTCTTT. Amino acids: CASSRSGGRTEAFF.

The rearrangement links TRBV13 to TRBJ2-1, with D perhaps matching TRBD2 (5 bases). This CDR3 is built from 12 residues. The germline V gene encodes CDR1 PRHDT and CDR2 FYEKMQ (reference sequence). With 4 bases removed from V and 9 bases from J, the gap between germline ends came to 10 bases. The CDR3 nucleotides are TGTGCCAGCAGCTCGGGATTCGGTGAGCAGTTCTTC. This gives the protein CASSSGFGEQFF.

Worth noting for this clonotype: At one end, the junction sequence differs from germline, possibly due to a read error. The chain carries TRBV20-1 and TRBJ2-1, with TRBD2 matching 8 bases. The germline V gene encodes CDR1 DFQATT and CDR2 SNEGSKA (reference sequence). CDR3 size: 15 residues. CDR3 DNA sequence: TGCAGTGCTAGAGACTCCGCGGGACTAGGAAATGAGAAGTTCTTC. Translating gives CSARDSAGLGNEKFF.

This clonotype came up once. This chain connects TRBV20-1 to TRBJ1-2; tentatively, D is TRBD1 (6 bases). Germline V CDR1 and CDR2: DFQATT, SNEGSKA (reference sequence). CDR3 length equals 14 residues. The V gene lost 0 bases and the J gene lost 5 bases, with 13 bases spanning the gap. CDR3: CSARDPAGVYGYTF. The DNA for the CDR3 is TGCAGTGCTAGAGATCCGGCAGGGGTTTATGGCTACACCTTC.

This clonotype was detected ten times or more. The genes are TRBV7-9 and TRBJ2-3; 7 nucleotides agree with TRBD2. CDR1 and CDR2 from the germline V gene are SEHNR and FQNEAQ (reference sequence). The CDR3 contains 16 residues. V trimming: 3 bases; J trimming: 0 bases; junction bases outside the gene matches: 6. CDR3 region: CASSLRAGSSTDTQYF. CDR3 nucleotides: TGTGCCAGCAGCTTGCGAGCGGGATCCAGCACAGATACGCAGTATTTT.

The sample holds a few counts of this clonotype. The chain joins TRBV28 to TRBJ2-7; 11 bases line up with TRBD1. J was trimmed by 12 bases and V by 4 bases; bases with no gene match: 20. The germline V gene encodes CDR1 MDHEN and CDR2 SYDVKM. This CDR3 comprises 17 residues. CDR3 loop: CASSSTGQGALRLWPYF. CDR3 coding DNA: TGTGCCAGCAGTTCAACCGGACAGGGGGCGCTCAGGTTGTGGCCGTACTTC. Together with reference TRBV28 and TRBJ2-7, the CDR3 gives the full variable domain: DVKVTQSSRYLVKRTGEKVFLECVQDMDHENMFWYRQDPGLGLRLIYFSYDVKMKEKGDIPEGYSVSREKKERFSLILESASTNQTSMYLCASSSTGQGALRLWPYFGPGTRLTVT.

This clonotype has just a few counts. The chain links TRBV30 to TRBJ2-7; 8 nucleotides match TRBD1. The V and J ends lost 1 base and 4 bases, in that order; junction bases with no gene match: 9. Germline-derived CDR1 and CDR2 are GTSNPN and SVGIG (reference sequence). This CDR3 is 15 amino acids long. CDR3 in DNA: TGTGCCTGGAGTGCACCAGGACAGGGTGGTTACGAGCAGTACTTC. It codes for CAWSAPGQGGYEQYF.

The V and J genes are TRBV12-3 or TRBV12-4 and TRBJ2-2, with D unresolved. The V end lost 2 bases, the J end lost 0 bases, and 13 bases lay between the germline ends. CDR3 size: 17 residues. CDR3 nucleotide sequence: TGTGCCAGCAGTTTAAGGCGGAGCTTGTCGAACACCGGGGAGCTGTTTTTT. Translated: CASSLRRSLSNTGELFF.

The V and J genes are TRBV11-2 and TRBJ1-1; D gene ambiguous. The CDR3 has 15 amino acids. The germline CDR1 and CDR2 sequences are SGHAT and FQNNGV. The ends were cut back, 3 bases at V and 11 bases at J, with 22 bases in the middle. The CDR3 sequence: CASSLLISVKGLAFF. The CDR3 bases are TGTGCCAGCAGCTTGCTCATATCGGTGAAAGGCTTGGCTTTCTTT.

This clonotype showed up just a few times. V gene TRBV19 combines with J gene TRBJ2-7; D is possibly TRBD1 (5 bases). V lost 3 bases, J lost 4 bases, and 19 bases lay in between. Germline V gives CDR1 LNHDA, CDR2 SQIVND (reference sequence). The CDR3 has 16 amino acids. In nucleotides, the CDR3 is TGTGCCAGTAGTATGGTATTGGGGCAGGGCGCTTACGAGCAGTACTTC. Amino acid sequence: CASSMVLGQGAYEQYF.

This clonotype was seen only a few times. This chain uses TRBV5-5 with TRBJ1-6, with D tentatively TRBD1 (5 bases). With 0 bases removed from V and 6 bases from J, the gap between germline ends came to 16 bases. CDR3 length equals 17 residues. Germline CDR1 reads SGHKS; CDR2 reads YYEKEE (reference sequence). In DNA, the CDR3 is TGTGCCAGCAGCTTGGCTTCGACAGCGATGAGTAATTCACCCCTCCACTTT. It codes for CASSLASTAMSNSPLHF.

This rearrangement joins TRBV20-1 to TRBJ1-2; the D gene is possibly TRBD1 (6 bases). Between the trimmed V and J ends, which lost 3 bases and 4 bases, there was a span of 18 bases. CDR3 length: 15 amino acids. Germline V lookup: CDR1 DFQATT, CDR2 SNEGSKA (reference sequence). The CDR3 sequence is CSASPTGLGGYGYTF. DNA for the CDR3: TGCAGTGCTAGCCCTACAGGGCTCGGGGGCTATGGCTACACCTTC.

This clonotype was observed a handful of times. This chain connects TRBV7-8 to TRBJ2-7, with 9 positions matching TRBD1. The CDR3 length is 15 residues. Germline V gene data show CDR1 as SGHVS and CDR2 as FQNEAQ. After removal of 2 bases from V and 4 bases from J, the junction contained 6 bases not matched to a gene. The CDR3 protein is CASSLRRDRAYEQYF. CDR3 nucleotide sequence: TGTGCCAGCAGCTTACGCCGGGACAGGGCATACGAGCAGTACTTC. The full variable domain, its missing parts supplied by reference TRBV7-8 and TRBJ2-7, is GAGVSQSPRYKVAKRGQDVALRCDPISGHVSLFWYQQALGQGPEFLTYFQNEAQLDKSGLPSDRFFAERPEGSVSTLKIQRTQQEDSAVYLCASSLRRDRAYEQYFGPGTRLTVT.

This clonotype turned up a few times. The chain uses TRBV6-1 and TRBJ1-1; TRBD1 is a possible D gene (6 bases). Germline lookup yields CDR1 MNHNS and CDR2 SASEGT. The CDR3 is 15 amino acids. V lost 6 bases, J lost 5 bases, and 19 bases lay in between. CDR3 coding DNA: TGTGCCAGCAGGGGCAGGGGATGGGGGGGGACTGAAGCTTTCTTT. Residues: CASRGRGWGGTEAFF.

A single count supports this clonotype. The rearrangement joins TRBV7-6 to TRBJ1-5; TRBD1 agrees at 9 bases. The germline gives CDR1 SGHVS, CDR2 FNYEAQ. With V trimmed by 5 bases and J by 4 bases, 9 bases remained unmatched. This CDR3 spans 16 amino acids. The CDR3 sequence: CASSPGTGFGNQPQHF. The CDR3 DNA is TGTGCCAGCAGCCCCGGGACAGGGTTTGGAAATCAGCCCCAGCATTTT.

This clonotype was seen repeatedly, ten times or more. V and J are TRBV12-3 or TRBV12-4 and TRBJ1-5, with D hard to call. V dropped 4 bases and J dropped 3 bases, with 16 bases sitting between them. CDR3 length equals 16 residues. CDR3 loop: CASSSGFDGINQPQHF. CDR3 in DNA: TGTGCCAGCAGTTCGGGATTTGACGGTATCAATCAGCCCCAGCATTTT.

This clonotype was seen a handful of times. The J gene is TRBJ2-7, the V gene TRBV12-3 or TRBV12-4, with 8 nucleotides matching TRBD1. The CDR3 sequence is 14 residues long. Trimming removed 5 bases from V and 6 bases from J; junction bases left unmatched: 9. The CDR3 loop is CASSRRQGLSEQYF. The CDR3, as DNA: TGTGCCAGCAGTAGAAGACAGGGGTTGAGCGAGCAGTACTTC.

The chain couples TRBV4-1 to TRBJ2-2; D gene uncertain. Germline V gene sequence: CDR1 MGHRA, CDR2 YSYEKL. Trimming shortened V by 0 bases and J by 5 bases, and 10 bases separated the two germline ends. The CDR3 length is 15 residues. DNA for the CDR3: TGCGCCAGCAGCCAAGAAGTCTGGGTTACCGGGGAGCTGTTTTTT. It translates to CASSQEVWVTGELFF.

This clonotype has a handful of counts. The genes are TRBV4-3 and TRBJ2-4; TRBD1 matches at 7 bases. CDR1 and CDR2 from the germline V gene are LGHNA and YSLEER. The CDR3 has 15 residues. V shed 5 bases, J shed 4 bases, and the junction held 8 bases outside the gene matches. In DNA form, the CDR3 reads TGCGCCAGCAGCGGAGTGGGGGACAGAAAAAACATTCAGTACTTC. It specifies CASSGVGDRKNIQYF.

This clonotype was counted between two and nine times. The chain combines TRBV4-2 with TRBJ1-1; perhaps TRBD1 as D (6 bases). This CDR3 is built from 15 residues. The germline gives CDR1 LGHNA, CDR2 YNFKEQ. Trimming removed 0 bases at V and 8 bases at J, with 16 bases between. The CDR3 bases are TGTGCCAGCAGCCAAGAATATCCGGGACAAGGCGAAGCTTTCTTT. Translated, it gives CASSQEYPGQGEAFF.